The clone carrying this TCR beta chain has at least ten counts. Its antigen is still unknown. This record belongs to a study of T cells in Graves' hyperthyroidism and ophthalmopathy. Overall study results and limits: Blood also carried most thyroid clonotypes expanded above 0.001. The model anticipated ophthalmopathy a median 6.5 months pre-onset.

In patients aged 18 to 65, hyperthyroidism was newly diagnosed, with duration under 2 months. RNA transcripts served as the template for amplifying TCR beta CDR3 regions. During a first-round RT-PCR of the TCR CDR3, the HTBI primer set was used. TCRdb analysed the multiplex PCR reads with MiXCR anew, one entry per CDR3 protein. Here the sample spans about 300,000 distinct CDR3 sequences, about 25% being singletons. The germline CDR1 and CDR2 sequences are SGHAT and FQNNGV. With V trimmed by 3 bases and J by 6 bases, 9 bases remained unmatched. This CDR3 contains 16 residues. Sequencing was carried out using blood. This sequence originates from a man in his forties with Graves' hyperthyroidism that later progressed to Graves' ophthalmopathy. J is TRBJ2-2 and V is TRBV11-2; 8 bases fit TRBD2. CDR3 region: CASSLEAREAPGELFF. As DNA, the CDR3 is TGTGCCAGCAGCTTGGAGGCGCGGGAGGCACCCGGGGAGCTGTTTTTT.